This T cell receptor (beta chain) was captured in a study of PD-1 blockade in classical Hodgkin lymphoma. As for time point: newly diagnosed, previously untreated cHL patient sample. Magnetic negative selection of thawed PBMCs was the method by which CD4+ T cells were purified. The assay was immunoSEQ multiplex PCR, and TCRdb's table has in-frame clones only and misses some. The sample carries approximately 20,000 clones, about 91% recorded once. The sequence was collected from a human donor with classical Hodgkin lymphoma. Sequenced sample: CD4+ T cells from blood.

CDR3 loop: CASSISGPLNPNTGELFF. The CDR3 region has the DNA TGTGCCAGTAGTATATCTGGGCCGCTAAACCCGAACACCGGGGAGCTGTTTTTT. V gene TRBV19 combines with J gene TRBJ2-2; D is ambiguous. Germline CDR1 and CDR2: LNHDA and SQIVND (reference sequence). The V end lost 2 bases, the J end lost 0 bases, and 16 bases lay between the germline ends. The CDR3 is 18 amino acids.